These 13 T cell receptor beta chains came from one sample sequenced in a study of shared clonotypes between healthy human individuals. Assay used: immunoSEQ multiplex PCR; TCRdb lists only in-frame clones, some missing. Found here are hundreds of thousands of clones, roughly 95% of them singletons; the top ten hold 0.11%. Terminally differentiated effector memory CD45RA+ cells were left out of the naive CD8 fraction, which was CD45RO-negative and positively selected for CCR7. The sequencing sample was made of naive CD8+ T cells sorted from blood. Receptors were obtained from a woman between 25 and 40 years old in good health.

This clone was picked up one time. The CDR3: CASSPIKTTGTGVFFYYGYTF. The CDR3 nucleotides are TGTGCCAGCAGCCCGATAAAAACTACCGGGACAGGCGTATTTTTTTACTATGGCTACACCTTC. This chain uses TRBV28 with TRBJ1-2; 8 positions agree with TRBD1. The CDR3 spans 21 residues. With 6 bases clipped from V and 3 bases from J, the junction kept 27 bases outside the gene matches. The germline gives CDR1 MDHEN, CDR2 SYDVKM.

About this clone itself: Other DNA variants within this sample encode the same CDR3. The chain carries TRBV5-4 and TRBJ2-7; D gene ambiguous. V lost 3 bases, J lost 4 bases, and 5 bases lay in between. Germline values: CDR1 SGHNT, CDR2 YYREEE (reference sequence). This CDR3 is built from 11 residues. The CDR3 DNA sequence: TGTGCCAGCAGCTCGCTATACGAGCAGTACTTC. Its translation is CASSSLYEQYF.

For the CDR3, the DNA is TGTGCCAGCAGCTTAGGGACAGGGTCCAGTGAGCAGTTCTTC. Translated: CASSLGTGSSEQFF. The chain carries TRBV5-5 and TRBJ2-1; 9 nucleotides match TRBD1. The CDR3 length is 14 residues. Germline trimming cut 2 bases from V and 9 bases from J; bases unmatched to any gene: 6. In germline, CDR1 is SGHKS, CDR2 YYEKEE (reference sequence). The full variable domain, completed using reference TRBV5-5 and TRBJ2-1, is DAGVTQSPTHLIKTRGQQVTLRCSPISGHKSVSWYQQVLGQGPQFIFQYYEKEERGRGNFPDRFSARQFPNYSSELNVNALLLGDSALYLCASSLGTGSSEQFFGPGTRLTVL.

On this clone: Germline and junction disagree at one end, which may indicate a read error. The chain uses TRBV2 and TRBJ2-1; TRBD1 matches 7 bases. The CDR3 runs 15 residues. CDR1 is SNHLY and CDR2 is FYNNEI in the germline V gene. This CDR3 reads CASIGTEVSHNEQFF. The CDR3 nucleotides are TGTGCCAGCATCGGGACAGAAGTCTCCCACAATGAGCAGTTCTTC.

This sequence joins TRBV6-1 and TRBJ1-1; no reliable D call. Germline loops: CDR1 MNHNS, CDR2 SASEGT. V was trimmed by 1 base and J by 11 bases, leaving 14 bases between them. This CDR3 contains 13 residues. The CDR3 is CASSEGPANKAFF. As DNA, the CDR3 is TGTGCCAGCAGTGAAGGGCCAGCTAATAAGGCTTTCTTT.

J is TRBJ1-3 and V is TRBV2; D gene uncertain. CDR1 is SNHLY and CDR2 is FYNNEI in the germline V gene. Trimming pared 1 base from V and 0 bases from J, leaving 7 bases between. CDR3 length: 15 amino acids. The CDR3 DNA follows: TGTGCCAGCAGTGAAGGCCAGAGCTCTGGAAACACCATATATTTT. Translating gives CASSEGQSSGNTIYF.

About this clone: The same CDR3 is also encoded by other DNA sequences in this sample. CDR3 in DNA: TGTGCCAGCAGTTTAGGAACAGGGGGGGGTCAGCCCCAGCATTTT. This sequence encodes CASSLGTGGGQPQHF. The genes are TRBV27 and TRBJ1-5; 8 bases line up with TRBD1. The V gene end was trimmed by 2 bases and the J gene end by 6 bases; junction bases not matched to a gene: 6. The CDR3 contains 15 residues. From germline, CDR1 is MNHEY and CDR2 SMNVEV (reference sequence).

The J gene is TRBJ2-7, the V gene TRBV5-4, with TRBD2 identical over 8 bases. Germline V gene lookup returns CDR1 SGHNT and CDR2 YYREEE (reference sequence). J lost 7 bases, V lost 4 bases, and 13 bases had no gene match. This CDR3 spans 15 amino acids. The DNA of the CDR3 is TGTGCCAGCAGCGCTCTAGCGGGTGAGGGTAAGGAGCAGTACTTC. Protein: CASSALAGEGKEQYF.

The V call is TRBV4-1, the J call TRBJ2-3, with a tentative D call TRBD1 (6 bases). The V end was cut by 5 bases, the J end by 1 base, with 16 bases between. This CDR3 comprises 16 residues. From germline, CDR1 is MGHRA and CDR2 YSYEKL. The CDR3 DNA sequence: TGCGCCAGCAGCGCCAGGCAGGACAGACGCACAGATACGCAGTATTTT. Protein: CASSARQDRRTDTQYF.

This chain connects TRBV9 to TRBJ1-1; D remains unclear. Germline CDR1 reads SGDLS; CDR2 reads YYNGEE. Deletions cut 0 bases from V and 8 bases from J, with 11 bases between. This CDR3 comprises 13 residues. In DNA, the CDR3 is TGTGCCAGCAGCGTAGTGGCCCGACCGGAAGCTTTCTTT. Its translation is CASSVVARPEAFF.

The chain combines TRBV6-6 with TRBJ1-6; D unclear. Germline V gene sequence: CDR1 MNHNY, CDR2 SVGAGI (reference sequence). The CDR3 spans 10 residues. V was clipped by 5 bases and J by 12 bases, with 5 bases between them. The CDR3 DNA reads as TGTGCCAGCAGTGACCTACCCCTCCACTTT. As protein: CASSDLPLHF.

The chain links TRBV27 to TRBJ2-1; D uncertain. CDR3 length: 14 amino acids. V shed 3 bases and J shed 0 bases, with 6 bases lying between them. Germline CDR1 is MNHEY and CDR2 is SMNVEV (reference sequence). For the CDR3, the DNA is TGTGCCAGCAGTTTTTCCTACTCCTACAATGAGCAGTTCTTC. Translation gives CASSFSYSYNEQFF.

The genes are TRBV9 and TRBJ2-2; 11 bases line up with TRBD2. V dropped 8 bases and J dropped 7; count of bases not matched to a gene: 7. Germline-derived CDR1 and CDR2 are SGDLS and YYNGEE. The CDR3 spans 14 residues. In DNA, the CDR3 is TGTGCCAGTAAACTAGCGGGAGAGGTCGGGGAGCTGTTTTTT. Translating gives CASKLAGEVGELFF.